Sequencing of this T cell receptor beta chain was carried out in a study of CD8+ T cells in alopecia areata. At the level of the study: Treatment comprised oral tofacitinib, 5 to 10 mg twice daily, in treated patients. Patients given treatment had severity scored by the percentage of scalp area affected. Regarding the study as a whole: Many expanded lesional clones persisted during tofacitinib (in both scalp and blood).

Once RNA had been extracted, it was reverse transcribed into cDNA to act as the sequencing template. This table comes from immunoSEQ multiplex PCR, and its TCRdb copy is limited to in-frame clones, with some not included. The sample records roughly 100,000 clones, about three fifths being singletons. The sample's treatment: oral pan-JAK inhibitor, 5-10 mg twice daily. Sorted populations comprised CD4+ and CD8+ T cells obtained from PBMCs. Germline CDR1 is MDHEN and CDR2 is SYDVKM. The CDR3 spans 14 residues. The V gene lost 11 bases and the J gene lost 5 bases, with 21 bases spanning the gap. On this clone: What it recognizes is unknown.

Sequenced here: CD8+ T cells sorted from blood, sampled at approximately week 60, from a patient treated with tofacitinib. This sequence joins TRBV28 and TRBJ1-2; D possibly corresponds to TRBD1 (5 bases). This TCR derives from a human donor with alopecia areata. As DNA, the CDR3 is TGTGCCGCCAGCGGATTCGGGGGTGAATATGGCTACACCTTC. It encodes CAASGFGGEYGYTF.